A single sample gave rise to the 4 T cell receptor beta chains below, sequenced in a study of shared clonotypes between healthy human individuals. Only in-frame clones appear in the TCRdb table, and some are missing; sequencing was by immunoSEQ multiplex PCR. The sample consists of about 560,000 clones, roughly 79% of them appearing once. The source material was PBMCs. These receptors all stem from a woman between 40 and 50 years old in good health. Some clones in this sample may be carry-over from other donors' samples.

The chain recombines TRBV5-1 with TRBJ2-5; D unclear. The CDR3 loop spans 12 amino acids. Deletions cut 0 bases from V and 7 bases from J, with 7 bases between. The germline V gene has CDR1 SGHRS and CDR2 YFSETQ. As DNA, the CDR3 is TGCGCCAGCAGCTTGGCCATGGGGACCCAGTACTTC. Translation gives CASSLAMGTQYF.

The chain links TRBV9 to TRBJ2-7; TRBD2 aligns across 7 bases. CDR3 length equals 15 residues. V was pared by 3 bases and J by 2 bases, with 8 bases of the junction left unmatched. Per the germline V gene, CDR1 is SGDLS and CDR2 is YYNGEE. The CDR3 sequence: CASSALGGSPYEQYF. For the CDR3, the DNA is TGTGCCAGCAGCGCCCTAGGCGGGAGTCCCTACGAGCAGTACTTC.

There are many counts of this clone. The DNA of the CDR3 is TGTGCCAGCAGCTTAGGTTTCAGCCAAGAGACCCAGTACTTC. It translates to CASSLGFSQETQYF. This chain links TRBV7-8 with TRBJ2-5; D is unresolved. Germline-derived CDR1 and CDR2 are SGHVS and FQNEAQ. Trimming removed 1 base from V and 1 base from J, with 7 bases in between. This CDR3 is built from 14 residues.

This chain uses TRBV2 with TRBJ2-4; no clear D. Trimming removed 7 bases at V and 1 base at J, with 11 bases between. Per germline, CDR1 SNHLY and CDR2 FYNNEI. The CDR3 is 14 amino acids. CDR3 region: CASNDPGAKNIQYF. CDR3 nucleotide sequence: TGTGCCAGCAATGACCCCGGTGCCAAAAACATTCAGTACTTC.